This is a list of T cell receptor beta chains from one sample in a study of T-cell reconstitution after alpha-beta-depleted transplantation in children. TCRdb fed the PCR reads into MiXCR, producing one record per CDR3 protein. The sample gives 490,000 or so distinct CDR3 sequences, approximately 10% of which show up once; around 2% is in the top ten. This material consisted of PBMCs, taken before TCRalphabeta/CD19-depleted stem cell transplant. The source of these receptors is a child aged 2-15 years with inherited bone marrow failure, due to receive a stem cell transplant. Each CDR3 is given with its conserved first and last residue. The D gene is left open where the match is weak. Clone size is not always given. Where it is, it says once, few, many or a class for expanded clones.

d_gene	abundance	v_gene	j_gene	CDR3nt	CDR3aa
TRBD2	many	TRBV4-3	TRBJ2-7	TGCGCCAGCAGCCCCCGACTAGCGGGAGATAGACTCTACGAGCAGTACTTC	CASSPRLAGDRLYEQYF
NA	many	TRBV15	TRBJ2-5	TGTGCCACCAGCAGAGATGGAGGGGGTCAGACCCAGTACTTC	CATSRDGGGQTQYF
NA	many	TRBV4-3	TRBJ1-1	TGCGCCAGCAGCCAAGACTATAGTGACAGGTGGAACACTGAAGCTTTCTTT	CASSQDYSDRWNTEAFF
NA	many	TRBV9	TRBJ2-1	TGTGCCAGCAGCACTCCACTGCGGCGGGATTACTCCTACAATGAGCAGTTCTTC	CASSTPLRRDYSYNEQFF
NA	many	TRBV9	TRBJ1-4	TGTGCCAGCACCCGTAGCATGTCGGCAGGGAATGAAAAACTGTTTTTT	CASTRSMSAGNEKLFF
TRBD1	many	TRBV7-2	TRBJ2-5	TGTGCCAGCAGCCGGGACAGGGGATTCCAAGAGACCCAGTACTTC	CASSRDRGFQETQYF
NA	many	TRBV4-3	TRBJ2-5	TGCGCCAGCAGCCAATTGGTGGGAGGGGGGGAGACCCAGTACTTC	CASSQLVGGGETQYF
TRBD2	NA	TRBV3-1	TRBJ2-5	TGTGCCAGCAGCCAATTCGGACTAGCGGCAGAGTCGGAGACCCAGTACTTC	CASSQFGLAAESETQYF
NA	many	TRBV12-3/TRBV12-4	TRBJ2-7	TGTGCCAGCAGCTTGGGGAGAAGCTCCTACGAGCAGTACTTC	CASSLGRSSYEQYF
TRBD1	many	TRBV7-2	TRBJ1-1	TGTGCCAGCAGCGTCACCGGGACAGGAGCAGTAAGGACTGAAGCTTTCTTT	CASSVTGTGAVRTEAFF
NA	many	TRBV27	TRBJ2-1	TGTGCCAGCAGTTTTCATCTCTCCTACAATGAGCAGTTCTTC	CASSFHLSYNEQFF
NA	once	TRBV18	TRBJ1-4	TGTGCCAGCTCACCTACCGGGGGGATTAATGAAAAACTGTTTTTT	CASSPTGGINEKLFF
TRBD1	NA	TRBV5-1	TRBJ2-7	TGCGCCAGCAGCTTGTGGGTCCGAGGCACAGGGGGAGAGCAGTACTTC	CASSLWVRGTGGEQYF
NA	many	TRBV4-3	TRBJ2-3	TGCGCCAGCAGCCAAGAGGCCGCGGGAAGCACAGATACGCAGTATTTT	CASSQEAAGSTDTQYF
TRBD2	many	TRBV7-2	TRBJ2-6	TGTGCCAGCAGCCAGCGGGGATCCCCCTCTGGGGCCAACGTCCTGACTTTC	CASSQRGSPSGANVLTF
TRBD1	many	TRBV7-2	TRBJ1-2	TGTGCCAGCAGCTCTAGACAGGGTGGATACTATGGCTACACCTTC	CASSSRQGGYYGYTF
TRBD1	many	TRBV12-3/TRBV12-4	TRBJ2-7	TGTGCCAGCAGTCCCAATGGGGACAGGGCCGCCTACGAGCAGTACTTC	CASSPNGDRAAYEQYF
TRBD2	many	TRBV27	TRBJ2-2	TGTGCCAGCACCGGGAGGAGCACCGGGGAGCTGTTTTTT	CASTGRSTGELFF
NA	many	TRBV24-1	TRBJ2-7	TGTGCCACCAGTGATTTAATAGGAGGCGAGCAGTACTTC	CATSDLIGGEQYF
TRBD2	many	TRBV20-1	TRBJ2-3	TGCAGTACTAGCGGGGGGCGGGGGACAGATACGCAGTATTTT	CSTSGGRGTDTQYF
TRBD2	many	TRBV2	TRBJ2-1	TGTGCCAGCAGTGAACGTTTTCGGGAGGGCCGAAATGAGCAGTTCTTC	CASSERFREGRNEQFF
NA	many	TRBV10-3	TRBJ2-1	TGTGCCATCAGTGAGCGAGGGACAATCCCTTACAATGAGCAGTTCTTC	CAISERGTIPYNEQFF
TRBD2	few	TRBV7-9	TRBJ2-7	TGTGCCAGCAGCCCCATACTAGCGGGAGTCCCCCACGAGCAGTACTTC	CASSPILAGVPHEQYF
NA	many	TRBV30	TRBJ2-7	TGTGCCTGGAGCGCGGACTTCTACGAGCAGTACTTC	CAWSADFYEQYF
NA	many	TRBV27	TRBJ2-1	TGTGCCAGCAGTTTCTCGGACCCCTACAATGAGCAGTTCTTC	CASSFSDPYNEQFF
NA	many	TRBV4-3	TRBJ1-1	TGCGCCAGCAGCCAAGATTTGGGGCTCAAAGCTTTCTTT	CASSQDLGLKAFF
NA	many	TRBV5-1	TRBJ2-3	TGCGCCAGCAGCCCCCCGACAGGAGGGACGGCCGATACGCAGTATTTT	CASSPPTGGTADTQYF
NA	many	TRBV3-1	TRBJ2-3	TGTGCCAGCAGCCAAGAGGAGCGACTAGATTCGGATACGCAGTATTTT	CASSQEERLDSDTQYF
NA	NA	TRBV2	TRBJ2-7	TGTGCCAGCAGCCCCAAACGGGACGGCTACTACGAGCAGTACTTC	CASSPKRDGYYEQYF
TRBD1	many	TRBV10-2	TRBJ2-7	TGCGCCAGCAGCGGGGACAGGGGGCCCTTAGAGCAGTACTTC	CASSGDRGPLEQYF
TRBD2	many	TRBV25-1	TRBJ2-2	TGTGCCAGCAGCGTAGCGGGAGCGGTCGGGGAGCTGTTTTTT	CASSVAGAVGELFF
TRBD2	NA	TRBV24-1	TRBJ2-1	TGTGCCACCAGTGATTTGGGAGCGGGAGCTGCCGATGAGCAGTTCTTC	CATSDLGAGAADEQFF
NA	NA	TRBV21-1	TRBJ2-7	TGTGCCAGCCGTTCCTGCGTCTCCTACGAGCAGTACTTC	CASRSCVSYEQYF
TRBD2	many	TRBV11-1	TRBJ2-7	TGTGCCAGCAGCCCCGGGACTAGCGGGAGAGTGTGGTCCTACGAGCAGTACTTC	CASSPGTSGRVWSYEQYF
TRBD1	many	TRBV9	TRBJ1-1	TGTGCCAGCAGCGTAGCTGCCCTCACAGGGGTGGCGGTGAACACTGAAGCTTTCTTT	CASSVAALTGVAVNTEAFF